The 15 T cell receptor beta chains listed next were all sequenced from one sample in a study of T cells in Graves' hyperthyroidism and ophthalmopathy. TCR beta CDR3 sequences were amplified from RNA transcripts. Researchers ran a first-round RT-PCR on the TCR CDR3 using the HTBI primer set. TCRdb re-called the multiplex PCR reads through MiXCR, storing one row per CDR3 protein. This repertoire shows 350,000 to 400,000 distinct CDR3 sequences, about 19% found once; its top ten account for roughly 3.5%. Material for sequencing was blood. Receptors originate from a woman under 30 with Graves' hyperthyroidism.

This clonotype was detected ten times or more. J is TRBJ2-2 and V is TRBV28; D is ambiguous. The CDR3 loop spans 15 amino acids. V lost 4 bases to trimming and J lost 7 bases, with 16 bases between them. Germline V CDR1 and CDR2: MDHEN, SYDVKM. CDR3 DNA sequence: TGTGCCAGCAGTTCCCCCCTACTCCGGCACGGGGAGCTGTTTTTT. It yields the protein CASSSPLLRHGELFF. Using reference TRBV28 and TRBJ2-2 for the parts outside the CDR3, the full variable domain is DVKVTQSSRYLVKRTGEKVFLECVQDMDHENMFWYRQDPGLGLRLIYFSYDVKMKEKGDIPEGYSVSREKKERFSLILESASTNQTSMYLCASSSPLLRHGELFFGEGSRLTVL.

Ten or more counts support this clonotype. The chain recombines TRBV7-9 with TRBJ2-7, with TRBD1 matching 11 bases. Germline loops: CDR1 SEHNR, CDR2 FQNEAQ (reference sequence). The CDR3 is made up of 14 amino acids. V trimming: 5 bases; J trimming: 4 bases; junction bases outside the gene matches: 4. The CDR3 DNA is TGTGCCAGCAGCCCGGGACAGGGGGGGTACGAGCAGTACTTC. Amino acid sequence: CASSPGQGGYEQYF.

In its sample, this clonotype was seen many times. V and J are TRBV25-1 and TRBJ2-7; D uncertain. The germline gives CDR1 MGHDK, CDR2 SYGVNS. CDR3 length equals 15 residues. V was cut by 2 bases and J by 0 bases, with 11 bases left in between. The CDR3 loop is CASSEPRGSSYEQYF. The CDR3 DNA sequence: TGTGCCAGCAGTGAACCGCGTGGAAGCTCCTACGAGCAGTACTTC.

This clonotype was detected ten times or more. This chain's CDR3 is CASSLDVGQETQYF. CDR3 in DNA: TGTGCCAGCAGCTTAGATGTCGGCCAAGAGACCCAGTACTTC. The rearrangement links TRBV7-2 to TRBJ2-5; D not certain. Trimming left V 1 base short and J 1 base short, with 7 bases between. This CDR3 comprises 14 residues. Germline V gene data show CDR1 as SGHTA and CDR2 as FQGNSA.

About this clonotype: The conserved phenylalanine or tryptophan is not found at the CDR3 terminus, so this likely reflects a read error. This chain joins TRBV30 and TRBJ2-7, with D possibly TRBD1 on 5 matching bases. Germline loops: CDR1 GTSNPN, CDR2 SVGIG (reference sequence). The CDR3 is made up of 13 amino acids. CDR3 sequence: CVYLPPGTYEQYY. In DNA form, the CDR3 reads TGTGTCTACCTACCTCCAGGGACCTACGAGCAGTACTAC.

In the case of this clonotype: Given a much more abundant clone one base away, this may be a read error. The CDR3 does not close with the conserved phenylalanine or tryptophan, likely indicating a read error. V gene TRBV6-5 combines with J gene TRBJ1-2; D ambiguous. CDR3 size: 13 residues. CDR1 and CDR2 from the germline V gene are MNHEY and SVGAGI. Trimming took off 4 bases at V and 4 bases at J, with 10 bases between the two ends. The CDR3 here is CASSSQRAYGYTY. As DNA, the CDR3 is TGTGCCAGCAGTTCTCAGAGGGCCTATGGCTACACCTAC.

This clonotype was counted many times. The CDR3 sequence: CASNPPGGAEQYF. The CDR3 nucleotides read TGTGCCAGCAACCCACCGGGGGGGGCCGAGCAGTACTTC. V is TRBV7-2 and J is TRBJ2-7, with 8 bases identical to TRBD2. J lost 6 bases, V lost 7 bases, and 8 bases had no gene match. The CDR3 runs to 13 residues. Germline V gene data show CDR1 as SGHTA and CDR2 as FQGNSA.

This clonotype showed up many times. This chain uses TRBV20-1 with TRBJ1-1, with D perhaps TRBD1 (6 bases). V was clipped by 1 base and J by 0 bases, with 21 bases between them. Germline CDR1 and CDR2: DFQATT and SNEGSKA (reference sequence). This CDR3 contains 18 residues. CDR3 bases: TGCAGTGCTAGAGCCCCCTTCGACAGGCTACTAGTGAACACTGAAGCTTTCTTT. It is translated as CSARAPFDRLLVNTEAFF.

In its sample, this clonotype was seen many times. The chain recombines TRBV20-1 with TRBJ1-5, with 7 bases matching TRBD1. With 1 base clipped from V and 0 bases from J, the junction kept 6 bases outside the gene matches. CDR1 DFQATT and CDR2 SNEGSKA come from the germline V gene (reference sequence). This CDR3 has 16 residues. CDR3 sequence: CSARAVRGISNQPQHF. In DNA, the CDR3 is TGCAGTGCTAGAGCGGTCAGGGGGATTAGCAATCAGCCCCAGCATTTT.

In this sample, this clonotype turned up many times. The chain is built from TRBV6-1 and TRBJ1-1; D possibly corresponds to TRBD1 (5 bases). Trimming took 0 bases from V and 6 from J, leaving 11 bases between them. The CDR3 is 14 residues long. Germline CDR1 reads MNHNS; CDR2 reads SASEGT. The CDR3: CASSEALQQAEAFF. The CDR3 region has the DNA TGTGCCAGCAGTGAAGCGCTTCAACAGGCTGAAGCTTTCTTT.

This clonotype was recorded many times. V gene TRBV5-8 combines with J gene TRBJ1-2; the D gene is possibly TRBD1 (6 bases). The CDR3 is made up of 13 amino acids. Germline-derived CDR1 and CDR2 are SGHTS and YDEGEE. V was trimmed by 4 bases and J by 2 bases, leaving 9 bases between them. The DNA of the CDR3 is TGTGCCAGCAGCCCGGGACACAACTATGGCTACACCTTC. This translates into CASSPGHNYGYTF. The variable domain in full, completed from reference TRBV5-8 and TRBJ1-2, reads EAGVTQSPTHLIKTRGQQATLRCSPISGHTSVYWYQQALGLGLQFLLWYDEGEERNRGNFPPRFSGRQFPNYSSELNVNALELEDSALYLCASSPGHNYGYTFGSGTRLTVV.

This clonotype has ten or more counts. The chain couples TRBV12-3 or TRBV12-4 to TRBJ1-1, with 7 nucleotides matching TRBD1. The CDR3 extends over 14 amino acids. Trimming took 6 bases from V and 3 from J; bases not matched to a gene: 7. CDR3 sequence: CASRRQGSDTEAFF. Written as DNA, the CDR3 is TGTGCCAGCAGACGACAGGGCTCGGACACTGAAGCTTTCTTT.

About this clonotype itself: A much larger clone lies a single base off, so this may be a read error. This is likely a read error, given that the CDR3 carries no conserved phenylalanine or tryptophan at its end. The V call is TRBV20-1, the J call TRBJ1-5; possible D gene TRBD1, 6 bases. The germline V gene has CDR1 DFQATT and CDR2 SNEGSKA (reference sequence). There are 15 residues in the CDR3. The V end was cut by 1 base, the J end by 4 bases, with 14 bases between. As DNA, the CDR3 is TGCAGTGCTAGAGTCTGGGGGGGGGCTAATCAGCCCCAGCATGTT. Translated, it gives CSARVWGGANQPQHV.

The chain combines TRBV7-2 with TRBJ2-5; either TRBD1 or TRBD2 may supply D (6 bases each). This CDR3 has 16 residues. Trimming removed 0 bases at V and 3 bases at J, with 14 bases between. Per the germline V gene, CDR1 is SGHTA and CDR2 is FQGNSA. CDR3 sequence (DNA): TGTGCCAGCAGCTTAGCGCGACGGGGGCGAGAAGAGACCCAGTACTTC. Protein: CASSLARRGREETQYF.

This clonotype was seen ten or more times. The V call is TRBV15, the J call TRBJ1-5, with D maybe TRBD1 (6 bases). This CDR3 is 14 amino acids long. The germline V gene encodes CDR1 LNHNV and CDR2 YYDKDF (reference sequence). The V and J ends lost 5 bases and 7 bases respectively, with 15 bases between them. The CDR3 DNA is TGTGCCACCAGCCGTCAGGGGCCGGGACAGCCCCAGCATTTT. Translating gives CATSRQGPGQPQHF.